The 13 T cell receptor beta chains below come from one sample, sequenced in a study of blood T cell repertoires in COVID-19. The protocol was immunoSEQ multiplex PCR, while the TCRdb copy is restricted to in-frame clones and leaves out a portion. The sample yields under 200,000 clones, roughly 80% seen once. Sequencing was carried out using PBMCs or T cells enriched from blood (not recorded which). These receptors originate from an older woman with acute COVID-19.

The chain joins TRBV7-2 to TRBJ2-3; 8 positions agree with TRBD2. This CDR3 is built from 15 residues. Germline V lookup: CDR1 SGHTA, CDR2 FQGNSA. With V trimmed by 1 base and J by 2 bases, 2 bases remained unmatched. CDR3 nucleotides: TGTGCCAGCAGCTTAGTAGCGGGAATCACAGATACGCAGTATTTT. It codes for CASSLVAGITDTQYF. The variable domain in full, with the rest retrieved from reference TRBV7-2 and TRBJ2-3, is GAGVSQSPSNKVTEKGKDVELRCDPISGHTALYWYRQSLGQGLEFLIYFQGNSAPDKSGLPSDRFSAERTGGSVSTLTIQRTQQEDSAVYLCASSLVAGITDTQYFGPGTRLTVL.

CDR3 amino acids: CASSFPGGANTEAFF. The CDR3 coding sequence is TGTGCCAGCAGTTTTCCAGGGGGCGCGAACACTGAAGCTTTCTTT. This chain joins TRBV28 and TRBJ1-1, with 8 positions matching TRBD1. V lost 3 bases, J lost 1 base, and 4 bases stayed unmatched. In germline, CDR1 is MDHEN, CDR2 SYDVKM. The CDR3 consists of 15 residues.

This clone showed up just once. The chain links TRBV11-2 to TRBJ1-1, with a weak D call TRBD1 (5 bases). CDR1 is SGHAT, CDR2 FQNNGV, per germline. Trimming took 6 bases from V and 0 from J, leaving 8 bases between them. The CDR3 covers 13 residues. As DNA, the CDR3 is TGTGCCAGCAGTCAACAGGTGAACACTGAAGCTTTCTTT. Protein: CASSQQVNTEAFF.

The chain uses TRBV7-9 and TRBJ1-6; 7 bases map to TRBD1. The CDR3 has 15 amino acids. V shed 4 bases, J shed 5 bases, and the junction held 5 bases outside the gene matches. The germline V gene has CDR1 SEHNR and CDR2 FQNEAQ (reference sequence). The CDR3 region has the DNA TGTGCCAGCAGCTCAAGACAGGGTAATAATTCACCCCTCCACTTT. It is translated as CASSSRQGNNSPLHF. Variable domain in full (rest from reference TRBV7-9 and TRBJ1-6): DTGVSQNPRHKITKRGQNVTFRCDPISEHNRLYWYRQTLGQGPEFLTYFQNEAQLEKSRLLSDRFSAERPKGSFSTLEIQRTEQGDSAMYLCASSSRQGNNSPLHFGNGTRLTVT.

This rearrangement joins TRBV18 to TRBJ2-2; 8 bases are a match to TRBD1. Germline V gives CDR1 KGHSH, CDR2 LQKENI. With 2 bases clipped from V and 6 bases from J, the junction kept 11 bases outside the gene matches. This CDR3 region has 17 residues. CDR3 protein: CASSPKTGQGRAGELFF. CDR3 DNA: TGTGCCAGCTCACCAAAGACCGGACAGGGCCGAGCCGGGGAGCTGTTTTTT.

With respect to this clone: Other DNA sequences in the sample encode the same CDR3. CDR3 coding DNA: TGCAGCGGGACCACAGGGGTCAATCAGCCCCAGCATTTT. This encodes CSGTTGVNQPQHF. The rearrangement uses TRBV29-1 and TRBJ1-5, with 7 bases identical to TRBD1. This CDR3 spans 13 amino acids. CDR1 SQVTM and CDR2 ANQGSEA come from the germline V gene. After removal of 7 bases from V and 3 bases from J, the junction contained 6 bases not matched to a gene. Filled out from reference TRBV29-1 and TRBJ1-5, the complete variable domain reads SAVISQKPSRDICQRGTSLTIQCQVDSQVTMMFWYRQQPGQSLTLIATANQGSEATYESGFVIDKFPISRPNLTFSTLTVSNMSPEDSSIYLCSGTTGVNQPQHFGDGTRLSIL.

The rearrangement links TRBV6-5 to TRBJ2-7; 7 bases agree with TRBD1. The CDR3 consists of 15 residues. The germline V gene has CDR1 MNHEY and CDR2 SVGAGI. The ends lost 5 bases at V and 2 bases at J; junction bases unmatched: 9. The CDR3 coding sequence is TGTGCCAGCAGTAGGGGGAAGGACAGGCCCTACGAGCAGTACTTC. Encoded protein: CASSRGKDRPYEQYF.

CDR3 in amino acids: CASSIMEGTPYEQYF. The CDR3 coding sequence is TGTGCCAGTAGTATAATGGAGGGGACCCCCTACGAGCAGTACTTC. The chain employs TRBV19 and TRBJ2-7, with a weak D call TRBD2 (6 bases). From germline, CDR1 is LNHDA and CDR2 SQIVND (reference sequence). The CDR3 is made up of 15 amino acids. The V end lost 2 bases, the J end lost 2 bases, and 13 bases lay between the germline ends.

The J gene is TRBJ1-6, the V gene TRBV5-5; the D is unclear. Germline values: CDR1 SGHKS, CDR2 YYEKEE (reference sequence). V was shortened by 0 bases and J by 5 bases, with 9 bases between the two germline ends. The CDR3 contains 15 residues. This CDR3 is CASSLVSYDNSPLHF. In DNA, the CDR3 is TGTGCCAGCAGCTTGGTTTCTTATGATAATTCACCCCTCCACTTT.

V is TRBV7-2 and J is TRBJ1-5; TRBD1 is a possible D gene (6 bases). Germline V gene sequence: CDR1 SGHTA, CDR2 FQGNSA. The CDR3 loop spans 15 amino acids. V dropped 1 base and J dropped 1 base, with 8 bases sitting between them. The CDR3 nucleotides are TGTGCCAGCAGCTTAGATACAGGGAGCAATCAGCCCCAGCATTTT. Encoded protein: CASSLDTGSNQPQHF.

The chain couples TRBV3-1 (or the pseudogene TRBV3-2) to TRBJ1-1; TRBD1 aligns across 7 bases. The trim removed 4 bases at V and 2 bases at J, leaving 16 bases unmatched. CDR3 length: 18 amino acids. The V gene's germline CDR1 is LGHDT and CDR2 YNNKEL (reference sequence). This CDR3 reads CASSPPRATGQGNTEAFF. The CDR3 DNA sequence: TGTGCCAGCAGCCCTCCTCGAGCGACAGGGCAGGGTAACACTGAAGCTTTCTTT.

The rearrangement joins TRBV4-3 to TRBJ2-1; 8 bases align to TRBD2. The CDR3 spans 17 residues. Germline CDR1 LGHNA, CDR2 YSLEER. With 0 bases clipped from V and 8 bases from J, the junction kept 12 bases outside the gene matches. The CDR3 coding sequence is TGCGCCAGCAGCCAAGATTCGCGGGGGGCCTGGTTGGATGAGCAGTTCTTC. Translated: CASSQDSRGAWLDEQFF.

This clone was seen only a few times. The chain joins TRBV19 to TRBJ1-2; possible D gene TRBD1, 5 bases. This CDR3 comprises 13 residues. Looked up from germline, CDR1 is LNHDA and CDR2 is SQIVND (reference sequence). The V gene lost 10 bases and the J gene lost 4 bases, with 16 bases spanning the gap. For the CDR3, the DNA is TGTGCCACCTCCGAGTGGGGGGGCTATGGCTACACCTTC. It specifies CATSEWGGYGYTF.